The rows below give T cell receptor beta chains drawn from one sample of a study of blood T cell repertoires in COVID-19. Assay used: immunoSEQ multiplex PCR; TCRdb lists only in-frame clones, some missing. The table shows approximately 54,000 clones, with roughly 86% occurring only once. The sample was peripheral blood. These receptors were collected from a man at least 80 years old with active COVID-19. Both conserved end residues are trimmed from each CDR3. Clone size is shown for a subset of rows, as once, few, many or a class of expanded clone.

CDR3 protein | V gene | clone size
SVSGTATGNTIY | TRBV29-1 | -
ASSLTGTGIETQY | TRBV7-3 | -
ASRGDRVTYEQY | TRBV5-1 | -
ASSQETGIQPQH | TRBV4-3 | -
ASSVTGWAETQY | TRBV9 | -
ASSLSGMSTDTQY | TRBV7-2 | -
ASSLGSGRSQETQY | TRBV7-2 | once
ASSYSRGVGNSPLH | TRBV6-5 | -
ASSLRQAGDYGYT | TRBV7-2 | -
ASTPSGSYNEQF | TRBV5-4 | once
ASSPGVSYTGELF | TRBV7-8 | -
ASSLPSDRGLRNQPQH | TRBV28 | few
ASSPQAGVGVAKNIQY | TRBV3-1/TRBV3-2 | -
ASSQSSGPGEETQY | TRBV23-1 | -
ASSQAGVSNEQF | TRBV4-3 | -
ATSRATGAGNTIY | TRBV15 | -
ASRTGGNNSPLH | TRBV28 | -
ASSVDGEQY | TRBV2 | -
ASSLDPLLAGANEQF | TRBV28 | few
ASSAIMRNEQF | TRBV11-2 | -
ASSQDSGGENGELF | TRBV4-2 | -
ASSPRMGDTQY | TRBV6-5 | -
ASSLMGTVNTEAF | TRBV7-2 | -
ASSGQIVRQPQH | TRBV18 | -
ASSQGRGAAQETQY | TRBV4-1 | -
ASSSNRVANTGELF | TRBV5-1 | -
ASSSHGGGELF | TRBV7-3 | -
ASSPGGVAGVNTGELF | TRBV6-4 | -
ASSPPIGGANYGYT | TRBV18 | few
ASSQGWGLNYGYT | TRBV4-3 | -
ASSPRTGLNSPLH | TRBV9 | few
AIKPGQGVRKPYEQY | TRBV19 | -
ASSQDRATYEQY | TRBV18 | -
ASSPLAGGYNEQF | TRBV19 | few
ASSLRDRGLTGELF | TRBV7-2 | once
ASSLQAPYEQY | TRBV5-8 | -
AIRPGLAGGYEYEQY | TRBV10-3 | -
AISAAGNEQF | TRBV10-3 | -
ASNADIDTQY | TRBV7-9 | -
ATSRDGKYEQY | TRBV15 | -
ASSRNRGLETQY | TRBV3-1/TRBV3-2 | -